Listed below are T cell receptor beta chains from one sample, sequenced in a study of blood T cell repertoires in COVID-19. Assay: immunoSEQ multiplex PCR; the TCRdb copy retains only in-frame clones and omits some. The sample has fewer than 350,000 clones; nearly 90% are singletons. Input material: PBMCs or T cells enriched from blood (not recorded which). Receptors were obtained from a woman aged 18 to 35 with acute COVID-19. Both conserved end residues are part of each CDR3. A D gene is named only where the DNA matches it firmly. Size is omitted from some rows. Given values are once, few, many or a class for expanded clones.

j_gene	abundance	v_gene	d_gene	CDR3aa	CDR3nt
TRBJ1-2	NA	TRBV30	NA	CVVQDLFWVGYTF	TGTGTCGTGCAGGATTTATTTTGGGTTGGCTACACCTTC
TRBJ2-5	NA	TRBV6-2/TRBV6-3	TRBD2	CASSTLPGLAGGGETQYF	TGTGCCAGCAGCACTTTACCCGGACTAGCGGGAGGAGGTGAGACCCAGTACTTC
TRBJ2-5	NA	TRBV5-1	TRBD1	CASSFRTGRETQYF	TGCGCCAGCAGCTTCCGGACAGGACGAGAGACCCAGTACTTC
TRBJ1-5	NA	TRBV7-8	NA	CASSLKRTDSLHQPQHF	TGTGCCAGCAGCTTAAAGAGGACCGACAGCCTTCATCAGCCCCAGCATTTT
TRBJ2-3	NA	TRBV7-7	TRBD2	CASRKLAGVTDTQYF	TGTGCCAGCAGAAAACTAGCGGGAGTTACAGATACGCAGTATTTT
TRBJ1-2	NA	TRBV4-2	NA	CASSQDFTGDGYTF	TGTGCCAGCAGCCAAGATTTTACAGGTGATGGCTACACCTTC
TRBJ2-1	NA	TRBV4-3	TRBD2	CASSQDLAGAISYNEQFF	TGCGCCAGCAGCCAAGATCTAGCGGGGGCCATCTCCTACAATGAGCAGTTCTTC
TRBJ1-5	NA	TRBV4-1	TRBD1	CASSQYSQGDQPQHF	TGCGCCAGCAGCCAGTACTCACAGGGGGATCAGCCCCAGCATTTT
TRBJ2-2	NA	TRBV21-1	NA	CAKTPTGEGTGELFF	TGTGCCAAGACCCCGACAGGGGAAGGAACCGGGGAGCTGTTTTTT
TRBJ1-1	NA	TRBV5-1	NA	CASSLQGNTEAFF	TGCGCCAGCAGCTTGCAGGGGAACACTGAAGCTTTCTTT
TRBJ2-1	NA	TRBV4-2	TRBD1	CASSQPLPRTGLYNEQFF	TGTGCCAGCAGCCAACCTCTCCCCCGGACAGGACTTTACAATGAGCAGTTCTTC
TRBJ2-1	NA	TRBV7-8	TRBD2	CASSFRLAGNNEQFF	TGTGCCAGCAGCTTCAGACTAGCGGGAAACAATGAGCAGTTCTTC
TRBJ1-1	few	TRBV5-1	NA	CASSLRVVQATQEAFF	TGCGCCAGCAGCTTAAGAGTCGTTCAGGCCACCCAGGAAGCTTTCTTT
TRBJ2-1	NA	TRBV7-2	TRBD2	CASSGGSGSGNEQFF	TGTGCCAGCAGCGGGGGTAGCGGGAGTGGGAATGAGCAGTTCTTC
TRBJ2-7	NA	TRBV9	NA	CASSERRVGEQYF	TGTGCCAGCAGCGAACGCAGGGTTGGCGAGCAGTACTTC
TRBJ2-5	few	TRBV18	NA	CASLWGGSGETQYF	TGTGCCAGCCTATGGGGAGGCTCGGGAGAGACCCAGTACTTC
TRBJ1-5	NA	TRBV11-2	TRBD1	CASSLVGAGGNQPQHF	TGTGCCAGCAGCTTAGTTGGGGCAGGGGGGAATCAGCCCCAGCATTTT
TRBJ2-5	NA	TRBV5-4	TRBD2	CASSSREGRETQYF	TGTGCCAGCAGCTCGCGGGAGGGTAGAGAGACCCAGTACTTC